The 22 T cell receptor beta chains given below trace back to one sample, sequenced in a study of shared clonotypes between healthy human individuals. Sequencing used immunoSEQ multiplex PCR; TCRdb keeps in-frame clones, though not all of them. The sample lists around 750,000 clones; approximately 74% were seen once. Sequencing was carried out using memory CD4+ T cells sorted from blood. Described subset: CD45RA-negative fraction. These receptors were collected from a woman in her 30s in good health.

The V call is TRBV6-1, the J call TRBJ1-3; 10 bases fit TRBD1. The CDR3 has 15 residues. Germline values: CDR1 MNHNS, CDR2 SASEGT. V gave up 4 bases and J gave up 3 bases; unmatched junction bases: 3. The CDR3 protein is CASSGTGGVGNTIYF. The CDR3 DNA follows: TGTGCCAGCAGTGGGACAGGGGGAGTTGGAAACACCATATATTTT.

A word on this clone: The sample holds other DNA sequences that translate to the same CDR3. In nucleotides, the CDR3 is TGCGCCAGCAGTGAGGGTGGGGGCACCGGGGAGCTGTTTTTT. This encodes CASSEGGGTGELFF. The chain uses TRBV10-1 and TRBJ2-2, with D possibly being TRBD1 or TRBD2 (5 bases each). Trimming left V 2 bases short and J 4 bases short, with 8 bases between. The germline V gene encodes CDR1 WNHNN and CDR2 SYGVQD (reference sequence). CDR3 length: 14 residues.

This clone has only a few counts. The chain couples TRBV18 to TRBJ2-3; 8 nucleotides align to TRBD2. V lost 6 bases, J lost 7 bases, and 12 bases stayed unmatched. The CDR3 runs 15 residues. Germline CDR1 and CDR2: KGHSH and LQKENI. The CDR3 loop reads CASSQNAGGANTQYF. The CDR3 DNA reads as TGTGCCAGCTCCCAAAACGCCGGGGGGGCGAATACGCAGTATTTT.

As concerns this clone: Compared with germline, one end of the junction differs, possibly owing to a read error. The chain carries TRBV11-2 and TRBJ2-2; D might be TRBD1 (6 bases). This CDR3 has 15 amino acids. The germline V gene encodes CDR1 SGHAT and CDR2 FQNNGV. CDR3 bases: TGTGCCAGCAGCGTAGACAGGACCCAGACCGGGGAGCTGTTTTTT. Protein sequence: CASSVDRTQTGELFF.

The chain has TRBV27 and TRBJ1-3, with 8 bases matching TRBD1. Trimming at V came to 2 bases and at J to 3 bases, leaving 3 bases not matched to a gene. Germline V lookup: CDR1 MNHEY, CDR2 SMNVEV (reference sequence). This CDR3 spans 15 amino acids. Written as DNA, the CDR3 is TGTGCCAGCAGTTTACAGGGGGCCAATGGAAACACCATATATTTT. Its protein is CASSLQGANGNTIYF.

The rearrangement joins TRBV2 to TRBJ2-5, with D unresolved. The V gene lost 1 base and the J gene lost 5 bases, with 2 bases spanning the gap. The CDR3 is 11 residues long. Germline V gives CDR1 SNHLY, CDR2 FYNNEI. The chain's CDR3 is CASSEGETQYF. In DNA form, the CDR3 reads TGTGCCAGCAGTGAAGGGGAGACCCAGTACTTC.

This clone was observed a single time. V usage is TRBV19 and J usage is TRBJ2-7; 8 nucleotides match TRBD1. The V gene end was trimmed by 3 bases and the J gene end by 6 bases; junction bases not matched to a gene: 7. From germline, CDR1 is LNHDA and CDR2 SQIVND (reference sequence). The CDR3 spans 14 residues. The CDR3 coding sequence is TGTGCCAGTAGTATGGGCGGGACAGGCATCGAGCAGTACTTC. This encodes CASSMGGTGIEQYF.

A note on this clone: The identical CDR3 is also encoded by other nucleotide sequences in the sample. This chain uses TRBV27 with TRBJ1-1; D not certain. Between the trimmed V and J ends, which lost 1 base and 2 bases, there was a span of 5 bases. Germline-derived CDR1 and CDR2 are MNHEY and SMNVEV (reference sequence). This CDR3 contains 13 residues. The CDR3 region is CASSLLANTEAFF. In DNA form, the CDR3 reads TGTGCCAGCAGTTTATTGGCTAACACTGAAGCTTTCTTT.

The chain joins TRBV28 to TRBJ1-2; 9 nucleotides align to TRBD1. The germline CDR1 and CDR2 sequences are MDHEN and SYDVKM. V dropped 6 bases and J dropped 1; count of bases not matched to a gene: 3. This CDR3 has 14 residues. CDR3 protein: CASRLTGGNYGYTF. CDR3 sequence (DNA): TGTGCCAGCAGGTTGACAGGGGGTAACTATGGCTACACCTTC.

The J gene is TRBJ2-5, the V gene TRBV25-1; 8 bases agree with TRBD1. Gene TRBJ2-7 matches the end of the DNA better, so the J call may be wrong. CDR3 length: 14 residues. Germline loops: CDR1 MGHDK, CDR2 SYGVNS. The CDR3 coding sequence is TGTGCCAGCAGTGAGACAGGGGTCTCCTACGAGCAGTACTTC. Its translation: CASSETGVSYEQYF.

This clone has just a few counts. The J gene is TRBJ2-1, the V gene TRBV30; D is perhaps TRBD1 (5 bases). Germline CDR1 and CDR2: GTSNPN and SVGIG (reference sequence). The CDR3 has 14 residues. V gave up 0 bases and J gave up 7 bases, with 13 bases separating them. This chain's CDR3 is CAWSVPGMLNEQFF. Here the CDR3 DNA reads TGTGCCTGGAGTGTGCCAGGGATGTTGAATGAGCAGTTCTTC.

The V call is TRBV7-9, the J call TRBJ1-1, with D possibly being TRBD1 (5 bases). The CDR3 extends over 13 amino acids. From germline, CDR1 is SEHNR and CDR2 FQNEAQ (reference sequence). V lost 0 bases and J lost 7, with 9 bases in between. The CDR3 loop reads CASSLAGQGEAFF. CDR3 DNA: TGTGCCAGCAGCTTAGCGGGGCAGGGTGAAGCTTTCTTT.

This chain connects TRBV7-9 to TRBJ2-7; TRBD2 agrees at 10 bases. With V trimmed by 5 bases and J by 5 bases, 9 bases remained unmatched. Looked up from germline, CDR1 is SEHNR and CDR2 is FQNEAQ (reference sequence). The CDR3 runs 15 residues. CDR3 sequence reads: CASSLKSGRADEQYF. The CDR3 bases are TGTGCCAGCAGCCTTAAGAGCGGGAGGGCCGACGAGCAGTACTTC.

In DNA form, the CDR3 reads TGCGCCAGCAGCCAAGATATCGACAGGTTCAAGTTCTTC. Protein sequence: CASSQDIDRFKFF. The chain is built from TRBV4-1 and TRBJ2-1; D might be TRBD1 (6 bases). This CDR3 region has 13 residues. From germline, CDR1 is MGHRA and CDR2 YSYEKL. The V and J ends lost 0 bases and 14 bases respectively, with 14 bases between them.

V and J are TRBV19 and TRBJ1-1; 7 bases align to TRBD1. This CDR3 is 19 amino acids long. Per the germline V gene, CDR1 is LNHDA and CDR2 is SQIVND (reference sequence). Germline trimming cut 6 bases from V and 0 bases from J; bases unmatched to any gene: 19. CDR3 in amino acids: CASRSILGTASEMNTEAFF. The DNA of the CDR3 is TGTGCCAGTAGATCTATACTTGGGACAGCCTCTGAGATGAACACTGAAGCTTTCTTT.

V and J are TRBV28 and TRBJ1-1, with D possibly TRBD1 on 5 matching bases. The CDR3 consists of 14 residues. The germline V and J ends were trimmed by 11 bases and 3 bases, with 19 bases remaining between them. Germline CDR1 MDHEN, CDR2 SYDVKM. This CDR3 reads CASGRGGWDTEAFF. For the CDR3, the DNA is TGTGCCTCGGGGAGGGGTGGTTGGGACACTGAAGCTTTCTTT.

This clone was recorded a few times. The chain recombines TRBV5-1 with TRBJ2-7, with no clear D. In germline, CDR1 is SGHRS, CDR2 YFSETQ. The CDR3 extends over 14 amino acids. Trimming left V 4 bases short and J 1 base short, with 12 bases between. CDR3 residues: CASSPQAESYEQYF. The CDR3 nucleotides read TGCGCCAGCAGCCCCCAGGCGGAGTCCTACGAGCAGTACTTC.

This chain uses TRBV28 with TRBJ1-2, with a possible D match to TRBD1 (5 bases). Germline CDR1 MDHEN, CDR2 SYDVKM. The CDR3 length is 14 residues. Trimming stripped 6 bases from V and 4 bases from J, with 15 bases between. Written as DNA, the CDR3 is TGTGCCAGCAGGTCTCAAACAGGAGCCTATGGCTACACCTTC. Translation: CASRSQTGAYGYTF.

The CDR3 sequence is CASSSGTGANQETQYF. The CDR3 DNA sequence: TGTGCCAGCAGTTCCGGGACAGGTGCCAACCAAGAGACCCAGTACTTC. The gene calls are TRBV7-9 and TRBJ2-5; 8 bases map to TRBD1. The CDR3 extends over 16 amino acids. Unmatched junction bases numbered 9, after V lost 6 bases and J lost 0 bases. Germline V gene sequence: CDR1 SEHNR, CDR2 FQNEAQ (reference sequence).

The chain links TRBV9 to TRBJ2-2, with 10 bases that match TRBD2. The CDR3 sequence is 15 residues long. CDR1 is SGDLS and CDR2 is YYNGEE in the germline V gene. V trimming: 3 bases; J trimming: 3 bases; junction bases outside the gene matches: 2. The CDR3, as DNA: TGTGCCAGCAGCGGGGGACTAGCGCACACCGGGGAGCTGTTTTTT. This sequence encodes CASSGGLAHTGELFF.

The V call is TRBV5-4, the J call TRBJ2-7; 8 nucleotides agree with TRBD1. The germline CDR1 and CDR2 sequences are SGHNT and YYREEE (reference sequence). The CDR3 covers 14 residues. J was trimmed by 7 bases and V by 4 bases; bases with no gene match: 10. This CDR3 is CASSQQGGPGEQYF. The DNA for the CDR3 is TGTGCCAGCAGCCAACAGGGGGGCCCTGGGGAGCAGTACTTC.

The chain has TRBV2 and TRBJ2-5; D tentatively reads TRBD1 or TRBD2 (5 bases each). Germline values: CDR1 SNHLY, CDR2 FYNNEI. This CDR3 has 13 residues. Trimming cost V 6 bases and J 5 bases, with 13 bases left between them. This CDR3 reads CASRGETGETQYF. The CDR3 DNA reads TGTGCCAGCAGGGGGGAGACGGGGGAGACCCAGTACTTC.